This T cell receptor beta chain originates from a study of cytomegalovirus exposure and HLA in healthy donors. Study conclusions and caveats: Subsequent analysis showed first-cohort TCR clusters tending to co-occur in 120 validation repertoires.

A word on this clone: Antigen unknown.

Generated by immunoSEQ multiplex PCR, the TCRdb table keeps only in-frame clones and is missing some. The sample lists about 120,000 clones, 80% to 90% occurring once. The CDR3 loop spans 14 amino acids. Germline V CDR1 and CDR2: SNHLY, FYNNEI. V lost 9 bases, J lost 4 bases, and 19 bases lay in between. The genes are TRBV2 and TRBJ2-7, with D maybe TRBD2 (7 bases). The sequenced sample was PBMCs. The source is a man aged 18 to 30 in good health and CMV-seropositive. DNA for the CDR3: TGTGCCAGTTTCTTGAGGGGGGGCCTGTACGAGCAGTACTTC. It specifies CASFLRGGLYEQYF.